This T cell receptor (beta chain) was profiled in a study of cytomegalovirus exposure and HLA in healthy donors. Clones were read by immunoSEQ multiplex PCR, and TCRdb kept only the in-frame ones, dropping some. Of under 200,000 clones detected, roughly 86% appear once; the ten largest clones hold around 3.8%. The CDR3 has 15 amino acids. The V and J ends lost 1 base and 4 bases respectively, with 14 bases between them. Germline V lookup: CDR1 LGHNA, CDR2 YNFKEQ. The TCR sequence derives from a man between 18 and 35 years old in good health and CMV-seropositive. The V call is TRBV4-2, the J call TRBJ2-7, with TRBD1 as a possible D gene (5 bases). Sample: PBMCs. The CDR3 DNA is TGTGCCAGCAGCCAAGGAAAGGGGCTGGATTACGAGCAGTACTTC. This translates into CASSQGKGLDYEQYF.